The sequence of this T cell receptor beta chain was determined in a study of cytomegalovirus exposure and HLA in healthy donors. Study in general: The 90 to 150 validation repertoires were produced on the same platform as the 700 or so repertoires of the first cohort. This was reported in a later analysis.

The CDR3 consists of 15 residues. Germline loops: CDR1 LGHNA, CDR2 YSLEER. V trimming: 5 bases; J trimming: 6 bases; junction bases outside the gene matches: 7. TCRdb's table, derived via immunoSEQ multiplex PCR, lists solely in-frame clones and lacks some. The table shows 300,000 or so clones, with roughly 88% occurring only once. This chain joins TRBV4-3 and TRBJ1-4; 9 positions agree with TRBD1. The sequenced sample was PBMCs. The TCR comes from a man aged 30 to 39 in good health and CMV-seronegative. The CDR3 coding sequence is TGCGCCAGCAGCGACAGGGGGTTCGGGGATGAAAAACTGTTTTTT. As protein: CASSDRGFGDEKLFF.